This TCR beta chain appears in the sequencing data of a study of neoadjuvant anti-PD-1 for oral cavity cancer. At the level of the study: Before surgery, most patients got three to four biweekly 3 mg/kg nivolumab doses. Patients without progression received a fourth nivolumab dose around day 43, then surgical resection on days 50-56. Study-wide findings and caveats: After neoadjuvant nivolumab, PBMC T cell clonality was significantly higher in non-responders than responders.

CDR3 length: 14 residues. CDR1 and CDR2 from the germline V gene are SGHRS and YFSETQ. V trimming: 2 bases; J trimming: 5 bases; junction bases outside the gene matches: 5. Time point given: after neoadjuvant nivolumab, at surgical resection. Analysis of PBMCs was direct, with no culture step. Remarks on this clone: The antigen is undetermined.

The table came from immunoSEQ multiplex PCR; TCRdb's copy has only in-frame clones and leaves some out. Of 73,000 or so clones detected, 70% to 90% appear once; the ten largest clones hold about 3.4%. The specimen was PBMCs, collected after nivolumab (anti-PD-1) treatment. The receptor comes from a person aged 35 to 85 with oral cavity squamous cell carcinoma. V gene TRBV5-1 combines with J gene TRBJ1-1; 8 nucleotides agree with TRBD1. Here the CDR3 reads CASSFTQGDTEAFF. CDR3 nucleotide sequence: TGCGCCAGCAGCTTCACACAGGGGGATACTGAAGCTTTCTTT.